This T cell receptor (beta chain) originates from a study of T cell responses to AZD1222 COVID-19 vaccine. Study-wide results and limits: Reportedly, close to half of spike-specific TCRs are directed against unmutated variant regions. Regions 160-218 and 743-854 dominated among vaccine-associated CD4 TCRs spanning spike. Possibly, clonal diversity was underestimated; donors were largely white British and included more females.

V shed 2 bases and J shed 4 bases, with 16 bases lying between them. The CDR3 is 16 residues long. Per germline, CDR1 LGHDT and CDR2 YNNKEL (reference sequence). About this clone: The antigen is unknown.

TCRdb's table, derived via immunoSEQ multiplex PCR, lists solely in-frame clones and lacks some. Altogether more than 70,000 clones are present, more than 90% being singletons, with the ten largest covering roughly 4.2%. This sequence was found in an adult in good health. Sequencing was performed on peripheral blood, taken on day 0 of AZD1222 vaccination. The genes are TRBV3-1 (or the pseudogene TRBV3-2) and TRBJ2-3, with TRBD1 as a possible D gene (6 bases). CDR3 in amino acids: CASSQFRDNKADTQYF. The DNA for the CDR3 is TGTGCCAGCAGCCAATTCCGGGACAATAAGGCAGATACGCAGTATTTT.